The clone carrying this T cell receptor beta chain appeared once. Antigen unknown. V was clipped by 1 base and J by 6 bases; unmatched bases: 5. From germline, CDR1 is SGHKS and CDR2 YYEKEE (reference sequence). The length of the CDR3 is 15 residues. These data are taken from a study of CD8 T cells in ankylosing spondylitis. Whole-study results and caveats: A motif of fewer than ten highly homologous TCR beta variants was seen as apparently characteristic of ankylosing spondylitis blood.

TCRdb redid the calling of the 5' RACE reads with MiXCR, one entry per CDR3 protein. The sample includes over 450,000 distinct CDR3 sequences, over 9.5% seen only once; the top ten take about 6.5%. The chain has TRBV5-5 and TRBJ2-1; 9 nucleotides align to TRBD2. This clonotype originated in a male donor with ankylosing spondylitis. Specimen: blood, either unsorted or a sorted T cell fraction (not recorded which). The CDR3 nucleotides are TGTGCCAGCAGCTTGTGGGTAGCGGGAGTCAATGAGCAGTTCTTC. Its translation is CASSLWVAGVNEQFF.